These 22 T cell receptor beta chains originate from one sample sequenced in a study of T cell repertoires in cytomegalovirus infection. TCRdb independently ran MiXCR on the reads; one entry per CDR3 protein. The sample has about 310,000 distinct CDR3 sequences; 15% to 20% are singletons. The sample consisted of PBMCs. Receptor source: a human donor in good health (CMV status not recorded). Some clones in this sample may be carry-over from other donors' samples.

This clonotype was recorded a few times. The CDR3: CASSLSGTGVSEQYF. In DNA form, the CDR3 reads TGTGCCAGCAGTTTATCCGGGACAGGGGTCTCCGAGCAGTACTTC. The chain carries TRBV28 and TRBJ2-7; 10 nucleotides align to TRBD1. In germline, CDR1 is MDHEN, CDR2 SYDVKM. The J segment lost 6 bases and the V segment lost 1 base, leaving 6 bases of the junction unmatched. The CDR3 is made up of 15 amino acids.

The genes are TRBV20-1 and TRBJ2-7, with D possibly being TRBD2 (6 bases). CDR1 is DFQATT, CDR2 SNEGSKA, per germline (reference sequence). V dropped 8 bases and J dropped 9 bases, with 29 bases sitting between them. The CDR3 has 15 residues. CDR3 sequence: CSPKEGGHPFEGQYF. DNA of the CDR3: TGCAGTCCAAAGGAGGGAGGCCACCCCTTCGAGGGGCAGTACTTC.

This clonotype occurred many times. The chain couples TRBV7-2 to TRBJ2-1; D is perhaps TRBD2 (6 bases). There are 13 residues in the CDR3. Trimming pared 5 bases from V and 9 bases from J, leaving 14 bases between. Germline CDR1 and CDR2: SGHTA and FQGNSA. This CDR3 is CASSVRLVAEQFF. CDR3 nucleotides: TGTGCCAGCAGCGTCCGACTAGTTGCTGAGCAGTTCTTC.

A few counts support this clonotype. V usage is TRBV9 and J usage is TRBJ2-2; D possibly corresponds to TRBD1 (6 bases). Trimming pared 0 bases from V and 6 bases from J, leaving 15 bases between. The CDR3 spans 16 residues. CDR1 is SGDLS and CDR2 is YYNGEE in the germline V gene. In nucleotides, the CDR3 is TGTGCCAGCAGCGTAGTAGGAAGGGGGTTAGCCGGGGAGCTGTTTTTT. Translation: CASSVVGRGLAGELFF.

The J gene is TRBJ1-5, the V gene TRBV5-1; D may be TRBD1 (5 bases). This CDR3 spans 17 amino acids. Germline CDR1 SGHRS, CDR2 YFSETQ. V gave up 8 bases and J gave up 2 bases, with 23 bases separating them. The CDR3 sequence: CARPGRGAVPGNQPQHF. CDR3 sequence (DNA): TGCGCCAGACCCGGCCGAGGGGCGGTTCCTGGCAATCAGCCCCAGCATTTT.

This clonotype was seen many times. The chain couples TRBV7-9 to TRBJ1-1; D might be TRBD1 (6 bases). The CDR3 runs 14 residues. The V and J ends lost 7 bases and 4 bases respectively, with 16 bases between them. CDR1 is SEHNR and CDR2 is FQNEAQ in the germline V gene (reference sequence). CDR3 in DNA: TGTGCCAGCAACAACAGGGTCAGGAGCACTGAAGCTTTCTTT. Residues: CASNNRVRSTEAFF.

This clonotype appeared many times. The DNA of the CDR3 is TGTGCCAGCAGCGCCGGGACAGGGTCCGGTACCACCGGGGAGCTGTTTTTT. Its translation is CASSAGTGSGTTGELFF. The rearrangement links TRBV7-9 to TRBJ2-2, with 9 bases identical to TRBD1. Germline assignment: CDR1 SEHNR and CDR2 FQNEAQ (reference sequence). Trimming took 5 bases from V and 4 from J; bases not matched to a gene: 11. The CDR3 length is 17 residues.

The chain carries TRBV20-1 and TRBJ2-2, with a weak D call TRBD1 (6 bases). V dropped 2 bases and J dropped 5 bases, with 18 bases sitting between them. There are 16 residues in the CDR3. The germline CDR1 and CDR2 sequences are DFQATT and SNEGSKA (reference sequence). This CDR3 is CSARSSGTTATGELFF. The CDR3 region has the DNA TGCAGTGCTAGATCGTCCGGGACAACCGCAACCGGGGAGCTGTTTTTT.

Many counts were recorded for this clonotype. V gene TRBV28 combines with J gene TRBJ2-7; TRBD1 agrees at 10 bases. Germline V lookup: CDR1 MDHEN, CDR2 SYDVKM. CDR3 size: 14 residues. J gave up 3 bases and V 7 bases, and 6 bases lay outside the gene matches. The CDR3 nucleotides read TGTGCCAGCAAGGTCGGGGACAGGGGCTACGAGCAGTACTTC. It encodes CASKVGDRGYEQYF.

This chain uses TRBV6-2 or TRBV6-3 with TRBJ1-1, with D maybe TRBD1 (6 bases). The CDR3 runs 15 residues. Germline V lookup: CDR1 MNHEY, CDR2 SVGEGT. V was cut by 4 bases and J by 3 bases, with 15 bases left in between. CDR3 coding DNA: TGTGCCAGCAGTTCCGGGGGGGGCGCAGACACTGAAGCTTTCTTT. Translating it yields CASSSGGGADTEAFF.

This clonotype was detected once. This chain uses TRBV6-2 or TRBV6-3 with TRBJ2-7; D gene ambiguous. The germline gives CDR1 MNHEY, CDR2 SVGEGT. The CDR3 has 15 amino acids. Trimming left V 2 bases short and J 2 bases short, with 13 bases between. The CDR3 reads CASSYTMAKPYEQYF. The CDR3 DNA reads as TGTGCCAGCAGTTACACGATGGCCAAGCCCTACGAGCAGTACTTC.

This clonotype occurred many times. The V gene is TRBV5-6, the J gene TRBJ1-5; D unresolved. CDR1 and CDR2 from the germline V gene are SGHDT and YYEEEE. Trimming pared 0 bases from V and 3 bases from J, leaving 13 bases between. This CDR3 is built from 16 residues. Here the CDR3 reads CASSLGGPGANQPQHF. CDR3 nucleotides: TGTGCCAGCAGCTTGGGAGGGCCCGGCGCCAATCAGCCCCAGCATTTT.

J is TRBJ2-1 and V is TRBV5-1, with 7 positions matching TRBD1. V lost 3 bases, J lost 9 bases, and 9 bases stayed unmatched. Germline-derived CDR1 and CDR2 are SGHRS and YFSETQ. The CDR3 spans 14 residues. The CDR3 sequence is CASSSPLTGPEQFF. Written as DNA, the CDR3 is TGCGCCAGCAGCTCCCCACTGACAGGGCCTGAGCAGTTCTTC.

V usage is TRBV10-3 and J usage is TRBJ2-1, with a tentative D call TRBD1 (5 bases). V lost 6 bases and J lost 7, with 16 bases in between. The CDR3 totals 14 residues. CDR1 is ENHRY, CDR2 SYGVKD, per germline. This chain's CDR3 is CAISREGIWNEQFF. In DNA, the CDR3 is TGTGCCATCAGCAGGGAAGGGATCTGGAATGAGCAGTTCTTC.

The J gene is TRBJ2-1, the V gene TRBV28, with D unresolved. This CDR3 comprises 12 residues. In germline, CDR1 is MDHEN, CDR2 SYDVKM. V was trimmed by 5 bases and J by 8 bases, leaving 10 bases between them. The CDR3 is CASSPGPYEQFF. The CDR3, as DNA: TGTGCCAGCAGTCCCGGGCCCTATGAGCAGTTCTTC.

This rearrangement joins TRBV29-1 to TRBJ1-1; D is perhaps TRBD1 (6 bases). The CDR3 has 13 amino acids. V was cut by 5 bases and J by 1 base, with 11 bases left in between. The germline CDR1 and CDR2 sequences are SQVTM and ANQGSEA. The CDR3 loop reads CSVRGQPNTEAFF. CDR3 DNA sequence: TGCAGCGTTCGCGGACAGCCGAACACTGAAGCTTTCTTT. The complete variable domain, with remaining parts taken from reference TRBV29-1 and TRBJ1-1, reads SAVISQKPSRDICQRGTSLTIQCQVDSQVTMMFWYRQQPGQSLTLIATANQGSEATYESGFVIDKFPISRPNLTFSTLTVSNMSPEDSSIYLCSVRGQPNTEAFFGQGTRLTVV.

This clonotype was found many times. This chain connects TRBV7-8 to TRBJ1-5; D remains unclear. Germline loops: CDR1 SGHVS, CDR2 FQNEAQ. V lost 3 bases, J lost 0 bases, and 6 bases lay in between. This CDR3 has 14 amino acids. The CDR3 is CASSFTDSNQPQHF. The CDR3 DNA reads TGTGCCAGCAGCTTCACGGATAGCAATCAGCCCCAGCATTTT.

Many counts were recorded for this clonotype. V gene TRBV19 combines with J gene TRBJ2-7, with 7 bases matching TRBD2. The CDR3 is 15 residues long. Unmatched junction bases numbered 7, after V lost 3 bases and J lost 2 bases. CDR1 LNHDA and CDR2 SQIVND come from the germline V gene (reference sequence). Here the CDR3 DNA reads TGTGCCAGTAGTATTCGAACGGGACTAACCTACGAGCAGTACTTC. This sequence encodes CASSIRTGLTYEQYF.

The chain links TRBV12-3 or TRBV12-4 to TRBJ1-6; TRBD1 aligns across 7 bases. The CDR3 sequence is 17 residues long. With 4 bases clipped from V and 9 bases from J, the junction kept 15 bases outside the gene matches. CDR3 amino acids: CASSSTATGIASSPLHF. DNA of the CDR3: TGTGCCAGCAGTTCAACCGCGACAGGGATTGCTAGTTCACCCCTCCACTTT.

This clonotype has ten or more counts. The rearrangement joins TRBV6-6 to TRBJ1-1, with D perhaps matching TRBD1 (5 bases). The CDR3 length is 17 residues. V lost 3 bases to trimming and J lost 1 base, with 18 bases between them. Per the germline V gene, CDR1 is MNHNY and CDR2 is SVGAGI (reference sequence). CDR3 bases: TGTGCCAGCAGTTATGGGGTAACAGGTGGTCAGAACACTGAAGCTTTCTTT. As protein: CASSYGVTGGQNTEAFF.

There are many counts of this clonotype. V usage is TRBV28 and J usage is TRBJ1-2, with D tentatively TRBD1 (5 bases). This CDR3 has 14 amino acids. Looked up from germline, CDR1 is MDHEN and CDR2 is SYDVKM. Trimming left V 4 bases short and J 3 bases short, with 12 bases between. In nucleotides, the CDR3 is TGTGCCAGCAGTTACCCGGGGCGGTACTATGGCTACACCTTC. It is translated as CASSYPGRYYGYTF.

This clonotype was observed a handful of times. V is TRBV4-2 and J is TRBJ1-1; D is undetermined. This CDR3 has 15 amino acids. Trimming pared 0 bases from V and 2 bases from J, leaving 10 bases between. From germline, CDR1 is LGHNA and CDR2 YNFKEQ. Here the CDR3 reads CASSQDLGSNTEAFF. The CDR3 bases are TGTGCCAGCAGCCAAGATCTTGGCAGTAACACTGAAGCTTTCTTT.